This TCR beta chain comes out of a study of blood T cell repertoires in COVID-19 (dated by TCRdb to about 2020). Regarding the study in general: The collaborator samples originated in the United States, Italy and Spain and spanned the acute and convalescent phases of COVID-19. Where available, HLA class I and class II types were obtained from metadata supplied by the sample provider rather than from assay-based typing. The material from the prospective study consisted of cDNA or gDNA derived from T cells, B-cell-depleted T cells, or PBMCs. The repertoires were made available in a free public database intended to serve as a resource for research on the immune response to SARS-CoV-2. Deeply sampled blood TCRbeta repertoires from subjects exposed to, actively infected with, or recovered from COVID-19 were included in the dataset. Samples were obtained from the ongoing ImmuneRACE study (first 160 participants) and from some 1,300 subjects provided by 6 global collaborators. Nearly every sample came with metadata listing a de-identified subject ID, COVID-19 status, age in years and sex.

Results the study describes overall, beyond this receptor: How much clinical and demographic metadata was included differed by source and by participant, and the metadata was provided uncurated.

TCRbeta CDR3 regions were amplified from genomic DNA by means of the immunoSEQ Assay, a bias-controlled multiplex PCR. Concerning the study's data processing: Nucleated cell counts per sample were estimated from amplification of reference gene primers within the assay. To quantify the absolute abundance of each unique TCRbeta CDR3 rearrangement, sequence reads were collapsed and filtered. For each sample, productive Simpson clonality was calculated as the square root of Simpson's diversity index across productive rearrangements. TCRdb took over this immuneACCESS table, retaining in-frame rearrangements with V and J assigned. Such tables are incomplete; in checked studies, under half of the missing clones stem from an unresolved V gene, and the remainder is unexplained. V and J calls and clone size follow that table, whereas D and trimming were derived from the DNA. This sample holds fewer than 150,000 clones; 88% were observed only once. 8% to 11% of the sample comes from the top ten.

The collaborating institutions used their own protocols to collect whole blood in K2EDTA tubes. For TCRbeta analysis, collaborators shipped samples as frozen whole blood, isolated PBMCs, or DNA extracted from either of those sample types. The CDR3, from cysteine to phenylalanine, totals 17 residues. The DNA shown is the 51-base CDR3, in frame from base 1. At the junction V is shortened by 2 bases and J by 1 base, with 11 bases in between. The germline V gene gives CDR1 as KGHDR and CDR2 as SFDVKD. On this clone: No antigen is known for it. Base qualities are not at hand, and no much larger clone is one base apart.

The sequence is built from TRBV24-1 and TRBJ2-6; too little of a D gene remains to name it. The sequenced sample was peripheral blood. The receptor's source is a man aged 45-65 years with active or convalescent COVID-19. The nucleotide sequence reads as follows: TGTGCCACCAGTGATTATGATCAGAGGTCTGGGGCCAACGTCCTGACTTTC. Its protein is CATSDYDQRSGANVLTF.